The subject of this entry is one T cell receptor beta chain. The CDR3 loop spans 15 amino acids. The V segment lost 2 bases and the J segment 3 bases; nucleotides outside the gene matches: 2. Germline-derived CDR1 and CDR2 are KGHSH and LQKENI. Only in-frame clones appear in the TCRdb table, and some are missing; sequencing was by immunoSEQ multiplex PCR. In the table there are some 430,000 clones, around 90% of which are singletons. The data originate from a study of blood T cell repertoires in COVID-19. Whole-study context: Collection of acute and convalescent COVID-19 samples took place in the United States, Italy and Spain. PBMCs, B-cell-depleted T cells, or T cells provided the cDNA or gDNA that made up the material.

Cohort placement rested on clinical history that participants reported themselves. In Cohort 3, a recovered donor had either two negative PCRs, clearance, or symptom resolution. The clonotype originates from a man between 18 and 29 years old who had recovered from COVID-19. The sequenced material came from PBMCs or T cells enriched from blood (not recorded which). The V gene is TRBV18, the J gene TRBJ1-4, with 8 bases matching TRBD1. CDR3 region: CASSPRTGPNEKLFF. CDR3 DNA sequence: TGTGCCAGCTCACCAAGGACAGGGCCTAATGAAAAACTGTTTTTT.